These 25 T cell receptor beta chains were all obtained from the same sample, sequenced in a study of read filtering for tumor transcriptome and immune sequencing. Molecular barcoded adaptors covering alpha/delta and beta/gamma chains were used on about 390 ng RNA. TCRdb ran MiXCR on the reads and lists one entry per CDR3 protein. Found here are 100,000 to 150,000 distinct CDR3 sequences, approximately 13% of them singletons; the top ten hold more than 6.5%. Sequenced sample: a population of CD138-negative cells sorted from bone marrow. These receptor sequences come from a donor aged 40 or over with multiple myeloma.

Notes on this clonotype: A much larger clone sits a single nucleotide away, making a read error possible. The J gene is TRBJ2-7, the V gene TRBV12-3 or TRBV12-4; weak D call: TRBD2 (5 bases). Deletions cut 5 bases from V and 0 bases from J, with 14 bases between. The length of the CDR3 is 15 residues. This chain's CDR3 is CASSRTGIVSYEQYF. The CDR3 region has the DNA TGTGCCAGCAGTCGGACCGGGATAGTCTCCTACGAGCAGTACTTC.

This clonotype was detected many times. This chain uses TRBV7-2 with TRBJ1-5, with 8 bases matching TRBD1. The CDR3 contains 15 residues. Germline V gene sequence: CDR1 SGHTA, CDR2 FQGNSA. V dropped 5 bases and J dropped 5; count of bases not matched to a gene: 8. CDR3 sequence reads: CASSDDPTGDQPQHF. In DNA, the CDR3 is TGTGCCAGCAGCGACGACCCGACAGGGGATCAGCCCCAGCATTTT.

This clonotype was observed at least ten times. The rearrangement joins TRBV12-3 or TRBV12-4 to TRBJ2-5; 13 nucleotides match TRBD2. CDR3 size: 15 residues. Trimming at V came to 6 bases and at J to 5 bases, leaving 6 bases not matched to a gene. The chain's CDR3 is CASSTLAGGYETQYF. The CDR3 nucleotides are TGTGCCAGCAGCACACTAGCGGGAGGGTATGAGACCCAGTACTTC.

This clonotype was counted many times. The rearrangement uses TRBV7-2 and TRBJ2-7; tentatively, D is TRBD2 (5 bases). CDR3 length: 13 residues. The germline gives CDR1 SGHTA, CDR2 FQGNSA. The germline V and J ends were trimmed by 5 bases and 6 bases, with 14 bases remaining between them. The CDR3 protein is CASSKTGETEQYF. As DNA, the CDR3 is TGTGCCAGCAGCAAAACCGGGGAAACCGAGCAGTACTTC.

This clonotype was seen at least ten times. The chain joins TRBV6-5 to TRBJ2-2; no definite D call. CDR1 is MNHEY and CDR2 is SVGAGI in the germline V gene. This CDR3 contains 16 residues. V was clipped by 2 bases and J by 5 bases, with 15 bases between them. The DNA of the CDR3 is TGTGCCAGCAGTTACCGTTCAAACCGAAGGACCGGGGAGCTGTTTTTT. This gives the protein CASSYRSNRRTGELFF.

This clonotype was observed many times. The J gene is TRBJ2-1, the V gene TRBV5-6; perhaps TRBD2 as D (6 bases). The CDR3 has 14 residues. The V end was cut by 6 bases, the J end by 3 bases, with 13 bases between. The germline V gene encodes CDR1 SGHDT and CDR2 YYEEEE. CDR3 coding DNA: TGTGCCAGCATCGGGGCCGGGGGCTACAATGAGCAGTTCTTC. Its translation is CASIGAGGYNEQFF.

This clonotype has just a few counts. This chain uses TRBV28 with TRBJ1-5, with D tentatively TRBD1 (6 bases). Germline V gene data show CDR1 as MDHEN and CDR2 as SYDVKM. The CDR3 spans 15 residues. Trimming left V 7 bases short and J 4 bases short, with 17 bases between. DNA for the CDR3: TGTGCCAGCAAACGATCAGGGGCTCCGAATCAGCCCCAGCATTTT. Its protein product is CASKRSGAPNQPQHF.

Remarks on this clonotype: This may arise from a read error, as a much more abundant clone is one base away. The CDR3, as DNA: TGTGCCAGTAGTATCGCGGGACGGATTAACACTGAAGCTTTCTTT. Protein product: CASSIAGRINTEAFF. The chain is built from TRBV19 and TRBJ1-1; D might be TRBD1 (5 bases). V was clipped by 3 bases and J by 2 bases, with 13 bases between them. Germline lookup yields CDR1 LNHDA and CDR2 SQIVND (reference sequence). This CDR3 comprises 15 residues.

The sample holds a few counts of this clonotype. A much larger clone lies a single base off, so this may be a read error. The chain carries TRBV27 and TRBJ2-3, with 11 bases matching TRBD2. This CDR3 spans 14 amino acids. The V gene end was trimmed by 5 bases and the J gene end by 4 bases; junction bases not matched to a gene: 2. The germline CDR1 and CDR2 sequences are MNHEY and SMNVEV (reference sequence). DNA of the CDR3: TGTGCCAGCAGTGCACTAGCGGGAGCAGATACGCAGTATTTT. Amino acids: CASSALAGADTQYF.

This clonotype was recorded a few times. The chain uses TRBV4-3 and TRBJ1-5; the D is unclear. CDR3 length: 16 amino acids. Trimming stripped 0 bases from V and 7 bases from J, with 16 bases between. Germline assignment: CDR1 LGHNA and CDR2 YSLEER. CDR3 sequence (DNA): TGCGCCAGCAGCCAAGATTGGCGAGGGTCAGAGCAGCCCCAGCATTTT. It is translated as CASSQDWRGSEQPQHF.

Notes on this clonotype: A much bigger clone sits one base away, suggesting this may be a read error. The chain employs TRBV7-2 and TRBJ2-5; 13 nucleotides agree with TRBD2. V was pared by 5 bases and J by 6 bases, with 3 bases of the junction left unmatched. The CDR3 consists of 14 residues. Looked up from germline, CDR1 is SGHTA and CDR2 is FQGNSA. The CDR3 DNA reads TGTGCCAGCAGCCCGGGACTAGCGGGACAGACCCAGTACTTC. Its protein product is CASSPGLAGQTQYF.

This clonotype was observed many times. One end of the junction is discordant with germline, which a read error may explain. The CDR3 is CASSRDRGQSTEASF. CDR3 in DNA: TGTGCCAGCAGCAGGGACAGGGGGCAGTCCACTGAAGCTTCCTTT. The V and J genes are TRBV7-9 and TRBJ1-1, with TRBD1 matching over 12 bases. The CDR3 loop spans 15 amino acids. The germline V gene has CDR1 SEHNR and CDR2 FQNEAQ (reference sequence).

This clonotype has at least ten counts. This rearrangement joins TRBV9 to TRBJ2-1; D not certain. The CDR3 is 13 residues long. Germline CDR1 SGDLS, CDR2 YYNGEE. Trimming shortened V by 0 bases and J by 2 bases, and 3 bases separated the two germline ends. Here the CDR3 DNA reads TGTGCCAGCAGCGTAGGCGCCTACAATGAGCAGTTCTTC. As protein: CASSVGAYNEQFF.

Concerning this clonotype itself: This may be a read error, as it is one base from a much larger clone. Lacking the conserved final phenylalanine or tryptophan, this CDR3 likely reflects a read error. V and J are TRBV20-1 and TRBJ2-7, with 11 positions matching TRBD1. The germline gives CDR1 DFQATT, CDR2 SNEGSKA (reference sequence). The V segment lost 2 bases and the J segment 3 bases; nucleotides outside the gene matches: 9. This CDR3 is 16 amino acids long. The CDR3 region is CSARSPPGQGGYEQYL. CDR3 sequence (DNA): TGCAGTGCTAGATCCCCACCGGGACAGGGGGGCTACGAGCAGTACCTC.

This clonotype was picked up many times. The rearrangement uses TRBV7-2 and TRBJ1-4, with TRBD1 matching 7 bases. This CDR3 comprises 17 residues. Unmatched junction bases numbered 7, after V lost 3 bases and J lost 0 bases. CDR1 and CDR2 (germline): SGHTA, FQGNSA. CDR3 amino acids: CASSFILGTATNEKLFF. The CDR3, as DNA: TGTGCCAGCAGCTTCATCCTCGGGACAGCAACTAATGAAAAACTGTTTTTT.

This clonotype was counted many times. The rearrangement uses TRBV12-3 or TRBV12-4 and TRBJ2-5, with a weak D call TRBD2 (6 bases). The ends were cut back, 4 bases at V and 2 bases at J, with 14 bases in the middle. CDR3 length: 15 residues. The CDR3 nucleotides are TGTGCCAGCAGTTCCCAGACCGGGGGACAAGAGACCCAGTACTTC. It codes for CASSSQTGGQETQYF.

This clonotype was counted many times. This chain links TRBV27 with TRBJ2-3; 7 bases match TRBD1. The ends lost 7 bases at V and 0 bases at J; junction bases unmatched: 10. CDR1 is MNHEY and CDR2 is SMNVEV in the germline V gene (reference sequence). The CDR3 consists of 16 residues. CDR3: CASTNRGPSSTDTQYF. The CDR3 DNA sequence: TGTGCCAGCACCAACAGGGGCCCCTCTAGCACAGATACGCAGTATTTT.

In its sample, this clonotype was seen many times. The chain uses TRBV7-2 and TRBJ2-2; tentatively, D is TRBD2 (5 bases). Trimming shortened V by 3 bases and J by 9 bases, and 14 bases separated the two germline ends. This CDR3 contains 14 residues. Germline lookup yields CDR1 SGHTA and CDR2 FQGNSA. CDR3 sequence: CASSFHGVGRELFF. CDR3 sequence (DNA): TGTGCCAGCAGCTTCCACGGGGTGGGCCGGGAGCTGTTTTTT.

This clonotype has a count of ten or more. This chain uses TRBV20-1 with TRBJ2-5, with a possible D match to TRBD2 (6 bases). The V end lost 3 bases, the J end lost 5 bases, and 16 bases lay between the germline ends. The length of the CDR3 is 14 residues. Per germline, CDR1 DFQATT and CDR2 SNEGSKA (reference sequence). The CDR3 nucleotides are TGCAGTGCTAGTTTATCGACTAGTCGGGAGACCCAGTACTTC. Its protein product is CSASLSTSRETQYF.

As concerns this clonotype: Being one base from a much bigger clone, this may be a read error. The chain joins TRBV6-2 or TRBV6-3 to TRBJ1-5; TRBD1 agrees at 7 bases. CDR3 length: 15 residues. Looked up from germline, CDR1 is MNHEY and CDR2 is SVGEGT. The junction had 14 bases not matched to a gene; V was cut back by 11 bases and J by 4 bases. CDR3 sequence: CACTGGQWGNQPQHF. The CDR3 region has the DNA TGTGCCTGCACCGGGGGACAGTGGGGGAATCAGCCCCAGCATTTT.

In this sample, this clonotype turned up many times. The rearrangement links TRBV9 to TRBJ2-1; TRBD2 agrees at 8 bases. Germline loops: CDR1 SGDLS, CDR2 YYNGEE. CDR3 size: 16 residues. V dropped 4 bases and J dropped 7; count of bases not matched to a gene: 13. The DNA for the CDR3 is TGTGCCAGCAGCCCAAAGGTCGGCGGGAGGCGGAATGAGCAGTTCTTC. This gives the protein CASSPKVGGRRNEQFF.

This clonotype has just a few counts. This chain connects TRBV2 to TRBJ2-1; D gene ambiguous. Trimming stripped 4 bases from V and 2 bases from J, with 12 bases between. The CDR3 covers 15 residues. Looked up from germline, CDR1 is SNHLY and CDR2 is FYNNEI. CDR3 sequence reads: CASSGRPGAYNEQFF. The CDR3 coding sequence is TGTGCCAGCAGTGGACGACCAGGAGCCTACAATGAGCAGTTCTTC.

This clonotype showed up many times. The V call is TRBV12-3 or TRBV12-4, the J call TRBJ2-3; 7 bases are a match to TRBD2. Trimming cost V 5 bases and J 0 bases; bases outside gene matches: 11. The CDR3 spans 17 residues. The CDR3: CASSPILAEDSTDTQYF. CDR3 DNA: TGTGCCAGCAGTCCGATTCTAGCGGAAGATAGCACAGATACGCAGTATTTT.

This clonotype came up many times. V is TRBV20-1 and J is TRBJ2-7; no reliable D call. The germline V gene encodes CDR1 DFQATT and CDR2 SNEGSKA (reference sequence). V lost 3 bases to trimming and J lost 2 bases, with 20 bases between them. The CDR3 loop spans 16 amino acids. The CDR3, as DNA: TGCAGTGCTAGCAATTTCTTAGAGGCCAGGACCTACGAGCAGTACTTC. It codes for CSASNFLEARTYEQYF.

This clonotype was found many times. The chain is built from TRBV6-5 and TRBJ2-3; 12 bases line up with TRBD1. This CDR3 has 15 residues. V lost 6 bases, J lost 5 bases, and 6 bases stayed unmatched. Germline CDR1 is MNHEY and CDR2 is SVGAGI. In DNA form, the CDR3 reads TGTGCCAGCAGCTCCGGGACAGGGGGCAAAGATACGCAGTATTTT. Translation gives CASSSGTGGKDTQYF.